The present TCR beta chain was sequenced within a study of shared clonotypes between healthy human individuals. The wider study: The study enrolled a couple of women and three men aged 18 to 49.

It was 80 million to 90 million PBMCs that unsorted samples used for genomic DNA. Methods used by the authors: Junction-only sequences produced by ImmunoSEQ had no quality scores, so filtering differed. Libraries were prepared by immunoSEQ multiplex PCR; TCRdb keeps only in-frame clonotypes and omits some of them. V and J calls and clone size are as listed in that table; D and trimming were resolved from the DNA. The sample has 450,000 or so clones, 60% to 80% seen once. This clone was counted once. Trimming removed 3 bases from V and 8 bases from J; junction bases left unmatched: 13. This CDR3 is 18 amino acids long. Germline V gene data show CDR1 as MDHEN and CDR2 as SYDVKM.

Sequencing was done on a sample of PBMCs. This TCR came from a middle-aged woman in good health. Some clones in this sample may be carry-over from other donors' samples. The chain employs TRBV28 and TRBJ2-1; 13 bases are a match to TRBD2. CDR3 residues: CASSLITQTSGRRHEQFF. In DNA form, the CDR3 reads TGTGCCAGCAGTTTGATAACGCAGACTAGCGGGAGGAGGCATGAGCAGTTCTTC.